Described below is a single TCR beta chain sequence and its context. Its cognate antigen is unknown. The CDR3 sequence is 15 residues long. Germline V gene data show CDR1 as KGHDR and CDR2 as SFDVKD. After removal of 5 bases from V and 3 bases from J, the junction contained 8 bases not matched to a gene. Amplified regions were TCR beta CDR3 sequences from RNA transcripts. Primed by the HTBI set, a first-round RT-PCR was run on the TCR CDR3. In TCRdb, the multiplex PCR reads were re-called with MiXCR into one record per CDR3 protein. Here the sample spans 250,000 or so distinct CDR3 sequences, about 16% being singletons. The data belong to a study of T cells in Graves' hyperthyroidism and ophthalmopathy. Findings and limits, study-wide: Using 13 V-J features, a model discriminated ophthalmopathy from stable hyperthyroidism.

The J gene is TRBJ2-5, the V gene TRBV24-1, with TRBD2 matching over 7 bases. Sequencing was done on a sample of blood. This receptor was taken from a woman aged 45-65 years with Graves' hyperthyroidism that later progressed to Graves' ophthalmopathy. The CDR3 region has the DNA TGTGCCACCAGTGGATTACCGGGAGGAAAAGAGACCCAGTACTTC. Translating gives CATSGLPGGKETQYF.